The 16 T cell receptor beta chains listed next were all sequenced from one sample in a study of radiotherapy plus CTLA-4 blockade in lung cancer. The data were produced by immunoSEQ multiplex PCR, yet TCRdb's version contains in-frame clones alone and is incomplete. This table has around 40,000 clones, roughly 75% appearing once. Source: peripheral blood, taken from a patient treated with radiotherapy plus ipilimumab. The receptors were sampled from a human donor with non-small cell lung cancer who had stable disease on radiotherapy plus ipilimumab.

The count of this clone is one. V is TRBV11-2 and J is TRBJ1-1, with unresolved D. The CDR3 loop spans 14 amino acids. Germline V lookup: CDR1 SGHAT, CDR2 FQNNGV. Trimming cost V 5 bases and J 11 bases, with 21 bases left between them. CDR3 region: CASSQRAGLNAAFF. CDR3 nucleotides: TGTGCCAGCAGCCAGAGGGCTGGTTTGAACGCGGCTTTCTTT.

The V call is TRBV6-1, the J call TRBJ1-2; TRBD1 is a possible D gene (6 bases). Trimming took off 6 bases at V and 7 bases at J, with 15 bases between the two ends. Germline CDR1 and CDR2: MNHNS and SASEGT. CDR3 length: 13 amino acids. The chain's CDR3 is CASRIGGGSGYTF. CDR3 sequence (DNA): TGTGCCAGCAGGATAGGGGGGGGCTCTGGCTACACCTTC.

This clone turned up a few times. This sequence joins TRBV29-1 and TRBJ1-2; 7 bases fit TRBD1. With 7 bases clipped from V and 5 bases from J, the junction kept 10 bases outside the gene matches. Germline values: CDR1 SQVTM, CDR2 ANQGSEA. This CDR3 spans 13 amino acids. The CDR3: CSAQTGSSYGYTF. The CDR3, as DNA: TGCAGCGCCCAGACAGGGAGCTCTTATGGCTACACCTTC.

The chain joins TRBV6-4 to TRBJ1-5; TRBD1 aligns across 12 bases. The trim removed 2 bases at V and 6 bases at J, leaving 17 bases unmatched. The V gene's germline CDR1 is MRHNA and CDR2 SNTAGT. This CDR3 contains 20 residues. CDR3 loop: CASSDPAGTGGTIVPQPQHF. CDR3 nucleotides: TGTGCCAGCAGTGACCCGGCCGGGACAGGGGGCACAATTGTACCTCAGCCCCAGCATTTT.

V and J are TRBV2 and TRBJ1-6; possibly TRBD1 for D (5 bases). CDR1 SNHLY and CDR2 FYNNEI come from the germline V gene. V dropped 4 bases and J dropped 7 bases, with 11 bases sitting between them. This CDR3 is 14 amino acids long. The CDR3 loop is CASSGGGANSPLHF. CDR3 coding DNA: TGTGCCAGCAGTGGAGGAGGGGCCAATTCACCCCTCCACTTT.

The gene calls are TRBV7-2 and TRBJ1-2; D is unresolved. The CDR3 contains 12 residues. Germline V gives CDR1 SGHTA, CDR2 FQGNSA. Trimming left V 2 bases short and J 8 bases short, with 9 bases between. CDR3 DNA: TGTGCCAGCAGCTTAACGTGGGCGGGCTACACCTTC. Protein: CASSLTWAGYTF.

This clone was seen more than once but under ten times. The genes are TRBV5-6 and TRBJ2-7; weak D call: TRBD1 (6 bases). V lost 0 bases to trimming and J lost 0 bases, with 19 bases between them. The V gene's germline CDR1 is SGHDT and CDR2 YYEEEE. The CDR3 runs to 18 residues. CDR3 DNA sequence: TGTGCCAGCAGCTTGGGTCTGGCCACCGGGACATACTCCTACGAGCAGTACTTC. Amino acids: CASSLGLATGTYSYEQYF.

This clone was seen more than once but under ten times. This chain uses TRBV6-6 with TRBJ2-7, with TRBD1 matching over 8 bases. The germline gives CDR1 MNHNY, CDR2 SVGAGI (reference sequence). CDR3 length equals 15 residues. V dropped 2 bases and J dropped 7; count of bases not matched to a gene: 10. In DNA form, the CDR3 reads TGTGCCAGCAGTTACGCCCGCAGGGGGCGTGGGGAGCAGTACTTC. Its protein is CASSYARRGRGEQYF.

The V and J genes are TRBV7-9 and TRBJ1-4, with TRBD1 matching over 8 bases. Germline CDR1 is SEHNR and CDR2 is FQNEAQ (reference sequence). Losses at the gene ends were 3 bases for V and 5 bases for J; bases not matched to a gene: 5. The CDR3 loop spans 15 amino acids. This CDR3 reads CASSLTQGVNEKLFF. The CDR3 DNA is TGTGCCAGCAGCTTGACACAGGGGGTAAATGAAAAACTGTTTTTT.

This clone came up a few times. CDR3 in DNA: TGTGCCAGTATGGAACAGGGAGGGTTTAACTATGGCTACACCTTC. It yields the protein CASMEQGGFNYGYTF. V and J are TRBV19 and TRBJ1-2; TRBD1 is a possible D gene (6 bases). The CDR3 totals 15 residues. Germline V gene data show CDR1 as LNHDA and CDR2 as SQIVND (reference sequence). The V gene lost 7 bases and the J gene lost 1 base, with 16 bases spanning the gap. The full variable domain, its missing parts supplied by reference TRBV19 and TRBJ1-2, is DGGITQSPKYLFRKEGQNVTLSCEQNLNHDAMYWYRQDPGQGLRLIYYSQIVNDFQKGDIAEGYSVSREKKESFPLTVTSAQKNPTAFYLCASMEQGGFNYGYTFGSGTRLTVV.

A few counts support this clone. The V gene is TRBV6-1, the J gene TRBJ1-1; possibly TRBD1 for D (6 bases). The CDR3 loop spans 13 amino acids. Trimming cost V 0 bases and J 10 bases, with 12 bases left between them. Germline CDR1 MNHNS, CDR2 SASEGT. The CDR3 coding sequence is TGTGCCAGCAGTGAAGCGCAGGCAGGGGTAGCTTTCTTT. Its protein is CASSEAQAGVAFF.

The chain uses TRBV5-1 and TRBJ1-2; 10 bases align to TRBD1. This CDR3 has 13 residues. After removal of 5 bases from V and 10 bases from J, the junction contained 8 bases not matched to a gene. Germline values: CDR1 SGHRS, CDR2 YFSETQ. The CDR3 sequence is CASRTGTGEVYTF. The CDR3 coding sequence is TGCGCCAGCAGGACCGGGACAGGGGAAGTCTACACCTTC.

This chain connects TRBV9 to TRBJ2-7; 9 nucleotides line up with TRBD2. V lost 3 bases to trimming and J lost 0 bases; unmatched junction nucleotides: 7. The CDR3 is made up of 16 amino acids. CDR1 and CDR2 from the germline V gene are SGDLS and YYNGEE. The CDR3 region is CASSAPRGGSSYEQYF. The CDR3 nucleotides are TGTGCCAGCAGCGCCCCGCGGGGGGGCAGCTCCTACGAGCAGTACTTC. Supplemented by reference TRBV9 and TRBJ2-7, the full variable domain reads DSGVTQTPKHLITATGQRVTLRCSPRSGDLSVYWYQQSLDQGLQFLIQYYNGEERAKGNILERFSAQQFPDLHSELNLSSLELGDSALYFCASSAPRGGSSYEQYFGPGTRLTVT.

This clone was observed once. CDR3 sequence reads: CASSRDRVGSPLHF. The CDR3 coding sequence is TGTGCCAGCAGCCGGGACAGGGTAGGCTCACCCCTCCACTTT. This chain joins TRBV5-4 and TRBJ1-6; 9 bases align to TRBD1. Germline V lookup: CDR1 SGHNT, CDR2 YYREEE (reference sequence). The CDR3 is made up of 14 amino acids. With 4 bases clipped from V and 10 bases from J, the junction kept 6 bases outside the gene matches.

The V call is TRBV2, the J call TRBJ2-1; D is possibly TRBD2 (7 bases). This CDR3 is 15 amino acids long. Germline V gives CDR1 SNHLY, CDR2 FYNNEI. The germline V and J ends were trimmed by 3 bases and 4 bases, with 13 bases remaining between them. The CDR3, as DNA: TGTGCCAGCAGTGATGTAGGGGGGGGTTACAATGAGCAGTTCTTC. Amino acid sequence: CASSDVGGGYNEQFF.

The chain employs TRBV19 and TRBJ2-3, with TRBD1 identical over 8 bases. Trimming cost V 7 bases and J 4 bases; bases outside gene matches: 7. The CDR3 runs 14 residues. The germline V gene encodes CDR1 LNHDA and CDR2 SQIVND (reference sequence). The CDR3 is CASKWTGTADTQYF. The CDR3 nucleotides are TGTGCCAGTAAATGGACAGGGACGGCAGATACGCAGTATTTT.